These 23 T cell receptor beta chains share one sample of origin, sequenced in a study of cytomegalovirus exposure and HLA in healthy donors. PCR was performed using 60 Vbeta and 13 Jbeta primers. Measured with immunoSEQ multiplex PCR; TCRdb has only the in-frame clones, and not every one. The data show approximately 200,000 clones, around 80% seen once. Sequencing was carried out using PBMCs. These receptors originate from a woman aged 25 to 45 in good health and CMV-seropositive.

The chain joins TRBV9 to TRBJ2-6, with TRBD1 matching 11 bases. CDR1 and CDR2 from the germline V gene are SGDLS and YYNGEE. Losses at the gene ends were 3 bases for V and 4 bases for J; bases not matched to a gene: 9. The CDR3 covers 18 residues. The CDR3 here is CASSDPGQGVAGANVLTF. CDR3 coding DNA: TGTGCCAGCAGCGATCCGGGACAGGGGGTTGCCGGGGCCAACGTCCTGACTTTC.

The rearrangement uses TRBV7-2 and TRBJ1-5; D gene ambiguous. Trimming shortened V by 3 bases and J by 1 base, and 7 bases separated the two germline ends. The CDR3 totals 14 residues. CDR1 is SGHTA, CDR2 FQGNSA, per germline. CDR3 bases: TGTGCCAGCAGCTTGGAGGCGAGCAATCAGCCCCAGCATTTT. This encodes CASSLEASNQPQHF.

Notes on this clone: The same CDR3 can be traced to other DNA sequences in this sample. This chain joins TRBV4-3 and TRBJ2-7; 10 bases match TRBD1. The V segment lost 3 bases and the J segment 4 bases; nucleotides outside the gene matches: 6. The CDR3 covers 15 residues. CDR1 LGHNA and CDR2 YSLEER come from the germline V gene. The DNA for the CDR3 is TGCGCCAGCAGCCAGGACAGGGGGGCTGCGTACGAGCAGTACTTC. The encoded protein is CASSQDRGAAYEQYF.

The V call is TRBV5-1, the J call TRBJ1-1; D is perhaps TRBD1 (5 bases). The CDR3 length is 15 residues. Germline CDR1 and CDR2: SGHRS and YFSETQ. V lost 0 bases to trimming and J lost 0 bases, with 9 bases between them. In DNA, the CDR3 is TGCGCCAGCAGCTTGGCCAACAGGCTGAACACTGAAGCTTTCTTT. It codes for CASSLANRLNTEAFF.

The table lists this clone with a count of one. J is TRBJ1-1 and V is TRBV5-8, with a tentative D call TRBD1 (5 bases). Germline V CDR1 and CDR2: SGHTS, YDEGEE. This CDR3 comprises 13 residues. Trimming pared 7 bases from V and 11 bases from J, leaving 21 bases between. CDR3 amino acids: CASGTTGFRLAFF. The CDR3 DNA follows: TGTGCCAGCGGAACAACAGGATTTCGGTTGGCTTTCTTT.

The chain carries TRBV5-1 and TRBJ2-5; TRBD1 matches 10 bases. Germline trimming cut 2 bases from V and 5 bases from J; bases unmatched to any gene: 6. The CDR3 covers 15 residues. The V gene's germline CDR1 is SGHRS and CDR2 YFSETQ. CDR3 sequence reads: CASSLSTGGAETQYF. Here the CDR3 DNA reads TGCGCCAGCAGCTTATCGACAGGGGGCGCGGAGACCCAGTACTTC.

A single count supports this clone. The chain combines TRBV5-1 with TRBJ1-6; 12 nucleotides align to TRBD1. The CDR3 has 17 residues. The V gene end was trimmed by 0 bases and the J gene end by 8 bases; junction bases not matched to a gene: 6. Per the germline V gene, CDR1 is SGHRS and CDR2 is YFSETQ. The chain's CDR3 is CASSLAGQGAGYSPLHF. In nucleotides, the CDR3 is TGCGCCAGCAGCTTGGCGGGACAGGGGGCAGGTTATTCACCCCTCCACTTT.

V and J are TRBV7-9 and TRBJ1-1; the D is unclear. The CDR3 sequence is 10 residues long. Germline V lookup: CDR1 SEHNR, CDR2 FQNEAQ (reference sequence). V was pared by 3 bases and J by 6 bases, with 2 bases between. Written as DNA, the CDR3 is TGTGCCAGCAGCTTCTCTGAAGCTTTCTTT. Translating gives CASSFSEAFF. Looking up the rest from reference TRBV7-9 and TRBJ1-1 gives the full variable domain: DTGVSQNPRHKITKRGQNVTFRCDPISEHNRLYWYRQTLGQGPEFLTYFQNEAQLEKSRLLSDRFSAERPKGSFSTLEIQRTEQGDSAMYLCASSFSEAFFGQGTRLTVV.

The rearrangement uses TRBV10-3 and TRBJ1-5, with 9 bases aligning to TRBD1. The CDR3 totals 19 residues. V shed 1 base, J shed 7 bases, and the junction held 17 bases outside the gene matches. Germline V gene data show CDR1 as ENHRY and CDR2 as SYGVKD. The CDR3 spells CAISEWKVTGTGFGQPQHF. The CDR3 DNA is TGTGCCATCAGTGAGTGGAAGGTAACCGGGACAGGGTTCGGCCAGCCCCAGCATTTT.

The V and J genes are TRBV4-1 and TRBJ1-1; TRBD1 matches at 7 bases. The CDR3 contains 16 residues. The germline V gene encodes CDR1 MGHRA and CDR2 YSYEKL. With 0 bases clipped from V and 1 base from J, the junction kept 5 bases outside the gene matches. CDR3 nucleotides: TGCGCCAGCAGCCAAGAGAAGCGACAGGGGAACACTGAAGCTTTCTTT. It encodes CASSQEKRQGNTEAFF.

This clone was recorded a few times. V is TRBV15 and J is TRBJ1-1; D remains ambiguous. The V end lost 3 bases, the J end lost 7 bases, and 12 bases lay between the germline ends. Germline V gene lookup returns CDR1 LNHNV and CDR2 YYDKDF (reference sequence). The CDR3 sequence is 13 residues long. In DNA form, the CDR3 reads TGTGCCACCAGCAGGACCGCGGGTCTTGAAGCTTTCTTT. This sequence encodes CATSRTAGLEAFF. Drawing the rest from reference TRBV15 and TRBJ1-1, the complete variable domain is DAMVIQNPRYQVTQFGKPVTLSCSQTLNHNVMYWYQQKSSQAPKLLFHYYDKDFNNEADTPDNFQSRRPNTSFCFLDIRSPGLGDTAMYLCATSRTAGLEAFFGQGTRLTVV.

Only a few counts were recorded for this clone. As DNA, the CDR3 is TGTGCCAGTAATACCCGACAGGGGAGGACAGATACGCAGTATTTT. Translated, it gives CASNTRQGRTDTQYF. This chain joins TRBV19 and TRBJ2-3, with 8 bases fitting TRBD1. V dropped 7 bases and J dropped 3; count of bases not matched to a gene: 9. Germline loops: CDR1 LNHDA, CDR2 SQIVND (reference sequence). The length of the CDR3 is 15 residues.

This clone came up once. The chain carries TRBV27 and TRBJ2-2, with TRBD2 as a possible D gene (6 bases). V gave up 3 bases and J gave up 0 bases, with 8 bases separating them. This CDR3 comprises 15 residues. Germline loops: CDR1 MNHEY, CDR2 SMNVEV (reference sequence). The CDR3 spells CASSFGGPNTGELFF. The CDR3 coding sequence is TGTGCCAGCAGTTTCGGGGGTCCGAACACCGGGGAGCTGTTTTTT.

The chain carries TRBV6-5 and TRBJ2-7; 7 bases match TRBD2. CDR1 is MNHEY and CDR2 is SVGAGI in the germline V gene. This CDR3 has 14 residues. The V and J ends lost 6 bases and 0 bases, in that order; junction bases with no gene match: 5. CDR3 residues: CASRQKRDSYEQYF. DNA of the CDR3: TGTGCCAGCAGACAAAAGCGGGACTCCTACGAGCAGTACTTC.

The chain joins TRBV27 to TRBJ2-7; 11 bases agree with TRBD2. There are 15 residues in the CDR3. Germline lookup yields CDR1 MNHEY and CDR2 SMNVEV (reference sequence). J was trimmed by 2 bases and V by 4 bases; bases with no gene match: 4. The CDR3 DNA is TGTGCCAGCAGTTGGGTAGCGGGGGGGGCCTACGAGCAGTACTTC. Its translation: CASSWVAGGAYEQYF.

The V call is TRBV27, the J call TRBJ1-4; 7 bases align to TRBD1. After removal of 5 bases from V and 5 bases from J, the junction contained 14 bases not matched to a gene. Germline CDR1 is MNHEY and CDR2 is SMNVEV (reference sequence). CDR3 size: 17 residues. The CDR3 nucleotides are TGTGCCAGCAGTACGACCCGACAGGGCCCGACCAATGAAAAACTGTTTTTT. It codes for CASSTTRQGPTNEKLFF.

The J gene is TRBJ2-7, the V gene TRBV18, with D possibly being TRBD1 (6 bases). CDR1 is KGHSH and CDR2 is LQKENI in the germline V gene. Trimming removed 6 bases at V and 5 bases at J, with 14 bases between. The CDR3 loop spans 13 amino acids. The CDR3 spells CASSPDRHHEQYF. The CDR3 nucleotides read TGTGCCAGCTCCCCCGACAGGCACCACGAGCAGTACTTC.

The chain is built from TRBV6-4 and TRBJ2-3, with 8 positions matching TRBD2. The junction had 5 bases not matched to a gene; V was cut back by 0 bases and J by 0 bases. The germline V gene encodes CDR1 MRHNA and CDR2 SNTAGT. CDR3 length equals 17 residues. The CDR3 sequence: CASSDSDSGISTDTQYF. Written as DNA, the CDR3 is TGTGCCAGCAGTGACTCGGATAGCGGGATTAGCACAGATACGCAGTATTTT.

The chain employs TRBV6-6 and TRBJ2-2, with TRBD1 identical over 10 bases. Germline V lookup: CDR1 MNHNY, CDR2 SVGAGI (reference sequence). J lost 6 bases, V lost 4 bases, and 5 bases had no gene match. This CDR3 has 15 amino acids. The CDR3 here is CASSLPGTGAGELFF. CDR3 DNA sequence: TGTGCCAGCAGTTTGCCCGGGACAGGGGCCGGGGAGCTGTTTTTT.

The V gene is TRBV19, the J gene TRBJ2-3; 8 nucleotides match TRBD2. Looked up from germline, CDR1 is LNHDA and CDR2 is SQIVND (reference sequence). This CDR3 has 18 amino acids. V was clipped by 3 bases and J by 2 bases; unmatched bases: 13. Here the CDR3 reads CASSIRVRVAGSTDTQYF. The DNA for the CDR3 is TGTGCCAGTAGTATCCGGGTTCGGGTAGCGGGGTCCACAGATACGCAGTATTTT.

The rearrangement uses TRBV7-9 and TRBJ2-1, with a weak D call TRBD2 (5 bases). The CDR3 contains 14 residues. Looked up from germline, CDR1 is SEHNR and CDR2 is FQNEAQ (reference sequence). Between the trimmed V and J ends, which lost 2 bases and 8 bases, there was a span of 13 bases. CDR3 loop: CASSLLDSYYEQFF. CDR3 sequence (DNA): TGTGCCAGCAGCTTATTGGACTCTTACTATGAGCAGTTCTTC.

The gene calls are TRBV6-5 and TRBJ2-7; TRBD1 matches at 8 bases. After removal of 5 bases from V and 5 bases from J, the junction contained 5 bases not matched to a gene. Germline V gene data show CDR1 as MNHEY and CDR2 as SVGAGI. CDR3 length: 13 residues. For the CDR3, the DNA is TGTGCCAGCAGTCTCCAGGGGGCCCACGAGCAGTACTTC. The encoded protein is CASSLQGAHEQYF.

The chain joins TRBV21-1 to TRBJ1-2; no DNA check was done on the table's D call, TRBD1. TRBV21-1 is described as a pseudogene. The CDR3 runs to 15 residues. CDR3 sequence reads: CASSGRDRIGYGYTF. CDR3 DNA sequence: TGTGCCAGCAGCGGACGGGACAGAATCGGTTATGGCTACACCTTC.